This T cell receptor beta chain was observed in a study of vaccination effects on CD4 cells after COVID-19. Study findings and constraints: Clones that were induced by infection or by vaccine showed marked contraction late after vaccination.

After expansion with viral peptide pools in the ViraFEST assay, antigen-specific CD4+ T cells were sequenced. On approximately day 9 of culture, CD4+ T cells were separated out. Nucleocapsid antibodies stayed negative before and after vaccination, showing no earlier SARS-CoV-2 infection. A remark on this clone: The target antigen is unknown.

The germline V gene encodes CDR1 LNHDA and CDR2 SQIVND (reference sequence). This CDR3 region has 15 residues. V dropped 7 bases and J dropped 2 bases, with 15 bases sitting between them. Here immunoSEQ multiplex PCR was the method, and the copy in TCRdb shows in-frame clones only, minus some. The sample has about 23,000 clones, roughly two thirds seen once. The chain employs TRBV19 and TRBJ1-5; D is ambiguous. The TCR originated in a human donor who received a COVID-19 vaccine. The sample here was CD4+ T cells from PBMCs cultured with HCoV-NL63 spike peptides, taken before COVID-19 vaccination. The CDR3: CASTPRGLGNQPQHF. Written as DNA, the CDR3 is TGTGCCAGTACCCCGAGAGGGCTCGGCAATCAGCCCCAGCATTTT.